This T cell receptor (beta chain) was documented in a study of cytomegalovirus exposure and HLA in healthy donors. The primer mix had 60 Vbeta and 13 Jbeta primers. The data were produced by immunoSEQ multiplex PCR, yet TCRdb's version contains in-frame clones alone and is incomplete. The table lists fewer than 150,000 clones, approximately 73% of them singletons, with roughly 14% in the top ten. Deletions cut 5 bases from V and 4 bases from J, with 9 bases between. CDR1 and CDR2 (germline): SEHNR, FQNEAQ (reference sequence). This CDR3 region has 12 residues. A note on this clone: The antigen is not known.

Study-wide results and caveats: The only immune exposure information that was available was CMV serostatus. TCR beta chains associated with HLA were, in a later analysis, more clonally expanded than equally common others.

The chain links TRBV7-9 to TRBJ2-7; D remains ambiguous. The sequenced material came from PBMCs. This receptor was taken from a human donor in good health. The CDR3 DNA sequence: TGTGCCAGCAGCACCGTTAGTTACGAGCAGTACTTC. Translating it yields CASSTVSYEQYF.